This T cell receptor beta chain came from a study of Tregs in tolerant kidney transplant recipients. Sequenced by immunoSEQ multiplex PCR; TCRdb stores in-frame clones only, minus some. The data hold 8,000 or so clones, with nearly 35% observed a single time. CFSE-labeled recipient PBMCs were cultured around six days with irradiated graft donor PBMCs, then FACS-sorted. Comment on this clone: Its specificity is not known.

The CDR3 contains 15 residues. Germline trimming cut 5 bases from V and 5 bases from J; bases unmatched to any gene: 9. Germline V gene sequence: CDR1 MNHEY, CDR2 SMNVEV (reference sequence). The J gene is TRBJ2-7, the V gene TRBV27; TRBD1 matches 10 bases. The sample was CD8+ T cells from blood cultured with allogeneic cells, taken before the transplant. This TCR came from a human patient who received a combined kidney and bone marrow transplant. CDR3 protein: CASSDWTGGINEQYF. The CDR3, as DNA: TGTGCCAGCAGTGATTGGACAGGGGGGATTAACGAGCAGTACTTC.